What follows are 8 T cell receptor beta chains derived from one specimen sequenced in a study of blood T cell repertoires in COVID-19. Measured with immunoSEQ multiplex PCR; TCRdb has only the in-frame clones, and not every one. This table has over 45,000 clones, under 90% appearing once. Input material: peripheral blood. These receptors all stem from a woman aged 80 or over with active or convalescent COVID-19.

This chain uses TRBV2 with TRBJ1-1, with D possibly matching TRBD1 (6 bases). The CDR3 has 13 residues. CDR1 SNHLY and CDR2 FYNNEI come from the germline V gene. V shed 6 bases and J shed 1 base, with 9 bases lying between them. This CDR3 is CASRRTANTEAFF. The CDR3, as DNA: TGTGCCAGCAGGAGGACAGCGAACACTGAAGCTTTCTTT.

The sample holds a few counts of this clone. The chain couples TRBV28 to TRBJ2-1; D may be TRBD2 (5 bases). Trimming stripped 5 bases from V and 8 bases from J, with 19 bases between. CDR1 and CDR2 (germline): MDHEN, SYDVKM. This CDR3 contains 15 residues. CDR3 coding DNA: TGTGCCAGCAGTCCCAACCCCGGGATTGCAGATGAGCAGTTCTTC. Translating gives CASSPNPGIADEQFF.

The chain joins TRBV21-1 to TRBJ1-5; TRBD1, the table's D call, was not compared with the DNA. TRBV21-1 is tagged as a pseudogene. There are 15 residues in the CDR3. The CDR3 DNA reads as TGTGCCAGCGTGGACAGGGGACCCAGCAATCAGCCCCAGCATTTT. Translating it yields CASVDRGPSNQPQHF.

The V gene is TRBV18, the J gene TRBJ2-7, with 8 bases fitting TRBD2. V lost 6 bases, J lost 3 bases, and 13 bases stayed unmatched. The CDR3 loop spans 16 amino acids. From germline, CDR1 is KGHSH and CDR2 LQKENI. CDR3 nucleotides: TGTGCCAGCTCGTCATCTCTAGCGGGCCTTAACTACGAGCAGTACTTC. It is translated as CASSSSLAGLNYEQYF.

This clone was detected only once. This chain joins TRBV10-3 and TRBJ1-1; D gene unclear. The V end lost 6 bases, the J end lost 4 bases, and 12 bases lay between the germline ends. The CDR3 loop spans 13 amino acids. Germline assignment: CDR1 ENHRY and CDR2 SYGVKD. The CDR3 is CAISADKATEAFF. In nucleotides, the CDR3 is TGTGCCATCAGCGCTGACAAGGCCACTGAAGCTTTCTTT.

This chain joins TRBV21-1 and TRBJ1-2. TRBV21-1 is deemed a pseudogene. The CDR3 consists of 16 residues. The CDR3, as DNA: TGTGCCAGCAGCAAAGACGAACGGTTTGCTAACTATGGCTACACCTTC. It translates to CASSKDERFANYGYTF.

V is TRBV19 and J is TRBJ2-4, with D possibly being TRBD1 (6 bases). The CDR3 extends over 15 amino acids. Trimming shortened V by 6 bases and J by 1 base, and 13 bases separated the two germline ends. The germline gives CDR1 LNHDA, CDR2 SQIVND (reference sequence). The CDR3 DNA sequence: TGTGCCAGTAGAACAGGGTTATCCGCCAAAAACATTCAGTACTTC. Protein product: CASRTGLSAKNIQYF.

This clone was seen a single time. V gene TRBV7-2 combines with J gene TRBJ1-2; D gene unclear. The CDR3 covers 14 residues. Germline CDR1 is SGHTA and CDR2 is FQGNSA. V was trimmed by 5 bases and J by 2 bases, leaving 12 bases between them. CDR3 residues: CASSGGPVNYGYTF. CDR3 nucleotides: TGTGCCAGCAGCGGAGGTCCGGTGAACTATGGCTACACCTTC.